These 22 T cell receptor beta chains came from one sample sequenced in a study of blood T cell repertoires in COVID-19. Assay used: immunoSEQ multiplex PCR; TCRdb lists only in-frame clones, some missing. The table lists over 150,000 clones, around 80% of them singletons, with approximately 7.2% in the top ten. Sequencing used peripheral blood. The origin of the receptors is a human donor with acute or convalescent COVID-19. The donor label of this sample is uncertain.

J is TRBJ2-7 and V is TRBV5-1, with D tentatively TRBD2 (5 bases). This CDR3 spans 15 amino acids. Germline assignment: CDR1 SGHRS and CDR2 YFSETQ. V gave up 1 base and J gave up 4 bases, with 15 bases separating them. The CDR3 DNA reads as TGCGCCAGCAGCTTGTTGTCTATTTCGGGATACGAGCAGTACTTC. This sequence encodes CASSLLSISGYEQYF.

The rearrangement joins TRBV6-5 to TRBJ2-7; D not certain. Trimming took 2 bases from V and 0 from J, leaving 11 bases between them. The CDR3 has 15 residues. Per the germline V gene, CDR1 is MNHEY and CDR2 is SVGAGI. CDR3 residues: CASSYRLESSYEQYF. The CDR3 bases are TGTGCCAGCAGTTACCGACTCGAGAGCTCCTACGAGCAGTACTTC.

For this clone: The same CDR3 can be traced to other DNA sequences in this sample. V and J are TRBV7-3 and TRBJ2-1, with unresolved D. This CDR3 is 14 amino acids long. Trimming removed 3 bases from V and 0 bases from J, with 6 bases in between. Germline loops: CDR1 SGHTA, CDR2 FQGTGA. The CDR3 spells CASSLRPSYNEQFF. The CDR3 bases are TGTGCCAGCAGCTTGCGCCCCTCCTACAATGAGCAGTTCTTC.

CDR3 amino acids: CASSFGRPRDSPLHF. The DNA for the CDR3 is TGTGCCAGCAGTTTCGGCAGGCCCCGAGATTCACCCCTCCACTTT. The chain combines TRBV27 with TRBJ1-6; D is unclear. The CDR3 spans 15 residues. V was trimmed by 3 bases and J by 8 bases, leaving 14 bases between them. Germline V lookup: CDR1 MNHEY, CDR2 SMNVEV (reference sequence).

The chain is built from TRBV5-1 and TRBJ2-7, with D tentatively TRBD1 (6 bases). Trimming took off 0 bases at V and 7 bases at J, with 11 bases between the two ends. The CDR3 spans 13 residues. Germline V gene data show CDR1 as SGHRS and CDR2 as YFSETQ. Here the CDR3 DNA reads TGCGCCAGCAGCTTGGCCCCACAGGGTGAGCAGTACTTC. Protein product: CASSLAPQGEQYF. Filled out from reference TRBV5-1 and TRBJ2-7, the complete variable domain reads KAGVTQTPRYLIKTRGQQVTLSCSPISGHRSVSWYQQTPGQGLQFLFEYFSETQRNKGNFPGRFSGRQFSNSRSEMNVSTLELGDSALYLCASSLAPQGEQYFGPGTRLTVT.

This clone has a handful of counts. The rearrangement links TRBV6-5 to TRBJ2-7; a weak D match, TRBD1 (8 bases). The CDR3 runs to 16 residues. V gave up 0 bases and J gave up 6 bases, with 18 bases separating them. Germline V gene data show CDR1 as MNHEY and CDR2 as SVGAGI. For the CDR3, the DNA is TGTGCCAGCAGTTACTCGAGCGGGACAGGAGTCTCCGAGCAGTACTTC. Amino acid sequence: CASSYSSGTGVSEQYF.

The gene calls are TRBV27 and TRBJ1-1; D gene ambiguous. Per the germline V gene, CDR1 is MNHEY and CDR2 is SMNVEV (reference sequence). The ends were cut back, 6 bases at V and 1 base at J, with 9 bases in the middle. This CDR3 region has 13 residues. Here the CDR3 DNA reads TGTGCCAGCAGATTTCGAGGGAACACTGAAGCTTTCTTT. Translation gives CASRFRGNTEAFF.

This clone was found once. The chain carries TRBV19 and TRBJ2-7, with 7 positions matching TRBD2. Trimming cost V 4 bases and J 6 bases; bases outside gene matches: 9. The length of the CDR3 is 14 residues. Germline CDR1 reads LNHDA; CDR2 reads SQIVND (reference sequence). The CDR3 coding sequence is TGTGCCAGTAGTAGGACTAGTTCGGCGGGCGAGCAGTACTTC. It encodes CASSRTSSAGEQYF. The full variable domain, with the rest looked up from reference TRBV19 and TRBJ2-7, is DGGITQSPKYLFRKEGQNVTLSCEQNLNHDAMYWYRQDPGQGLRLIYYSQIVNDFQKGDIAEGYSVSREKKESFPLTVTSAQKNPTAFYLCASSRTSSAGEQYFGPGTRLTVT.

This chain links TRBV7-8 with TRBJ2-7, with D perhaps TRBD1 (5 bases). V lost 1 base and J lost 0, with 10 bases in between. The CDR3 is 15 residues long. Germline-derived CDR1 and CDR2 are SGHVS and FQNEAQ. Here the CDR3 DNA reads TGTGCCAGCAGCTTAGGGACACTGATCTCCTACGAGCAGTACTTC. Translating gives CASSLGTLISYEQYF. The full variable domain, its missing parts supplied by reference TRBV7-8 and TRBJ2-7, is GAGVSQSPRYKVAKRGQDVALRCDPISGHVSLFWYQQALGQGPEFLTYFQNEAQLDKSGLPSDRFFAERPEGSVSTLKIQRTQQEDSAVYLCASSLGTLISYEQYFGPGTRLTVT.

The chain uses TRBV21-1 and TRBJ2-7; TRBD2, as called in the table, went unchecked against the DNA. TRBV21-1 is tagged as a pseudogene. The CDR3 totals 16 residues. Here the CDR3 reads CASSKGKREVRYEQYF. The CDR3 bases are TGTGCCAGCAGCAAAGGGAAGCGGGAGGTCAGGTACGAGCAGTACTTC.

CDR3 DNA sequence: TGTGCCAGTAGTCCGACAGGGTTCCTCGAGACCCAGTACTTC. This codes for CASSPTGFLETQYF. This sequence joins TRBV19 and TRBJ2-5, with 7 bases fitting TRBD1. With V trimmed by 5 bases and J by 5 bases, 8 bases remained unmatched. This CDR3 comprises 14 residues. Germline loops: CDR1 LNHDA, CDR2 SQIVND (reference sequence). The complete variable domain, with remaining parts taken from reference TRBV19 and TRBJ2-5, reads DGGITQSPKYLFRKEGQNVTLSCEQNLNHDAMYWYRQDPGQGLRLIYYSQIVNDFQKGDIAEGYSVSREKKESFPLTVTSAQKNPTAFYLCASSPTGFLETQYFGPGTRLLVL.

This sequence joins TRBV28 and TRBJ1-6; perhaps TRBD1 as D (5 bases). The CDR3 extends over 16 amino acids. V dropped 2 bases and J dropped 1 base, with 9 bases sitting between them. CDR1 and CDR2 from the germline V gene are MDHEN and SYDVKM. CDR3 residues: CASSLGRGSYNSPLHF. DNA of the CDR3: TGTGCCAGCAGTTTAGGAAGGGGTTCCTATAATTCACCCCTCCACTTT.

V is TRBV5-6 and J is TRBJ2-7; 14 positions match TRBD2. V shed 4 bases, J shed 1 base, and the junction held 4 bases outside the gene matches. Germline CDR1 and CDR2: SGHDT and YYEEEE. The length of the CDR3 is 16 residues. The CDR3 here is CASSLGLAGVSYEQYF. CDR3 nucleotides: TGTGCCAGCAGCCTGGGACTAGCGGGAGTTTCCTACGAGCAGTACTTC.

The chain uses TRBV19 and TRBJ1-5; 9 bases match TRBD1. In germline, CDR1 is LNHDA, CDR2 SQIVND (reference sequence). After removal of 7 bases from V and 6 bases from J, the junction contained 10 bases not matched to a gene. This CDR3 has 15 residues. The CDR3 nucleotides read TGTGCCAGTACTACCGGGACAGGGAACGTTCAGCCCCAGCATTTT. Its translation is CASTTGTGNVQPQHF.

The CDR3 loop reads CASSYSNVAGVTDTQYF. CDR3 nucleotides: TGTGCCAGCAGTTACTCGAACGTAGCAGGGGTCACAGATACGCAGTATTTT. This chain joins TRBV6-2 or TRBV6-3 and TRBJ2-3; weak D call: TRBD1 (6 bases). This CDR3 contains 17 residues. Germline V lookup: CDR1 MNHEY, CDR2 SVGEGT. Deletions cut 0 bases from V and 2 bases from J, with 15 bases between.

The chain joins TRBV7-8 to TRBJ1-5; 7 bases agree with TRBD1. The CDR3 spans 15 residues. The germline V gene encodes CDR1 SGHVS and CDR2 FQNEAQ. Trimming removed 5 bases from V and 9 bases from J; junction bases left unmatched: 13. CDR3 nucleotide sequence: TGTGCCAGCAGCCCCCAAGACAGGGCTAAATGGCCCCAGCATTTT. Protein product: CASSPQDRAKWPQHF.

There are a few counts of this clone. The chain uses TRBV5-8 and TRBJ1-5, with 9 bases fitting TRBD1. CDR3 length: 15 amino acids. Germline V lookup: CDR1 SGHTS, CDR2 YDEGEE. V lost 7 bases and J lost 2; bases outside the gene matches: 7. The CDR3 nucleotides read TGTGCCAGCGCTTCCCGGACAGGGGGCAATCAGCCCCAGCATTTT. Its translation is CASASRTGGNQPQHF.

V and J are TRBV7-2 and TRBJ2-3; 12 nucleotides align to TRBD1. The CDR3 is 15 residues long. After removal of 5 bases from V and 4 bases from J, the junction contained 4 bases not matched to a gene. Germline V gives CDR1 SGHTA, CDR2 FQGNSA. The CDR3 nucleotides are TGTGCCAGCAGCCCGGGACAGGGGGCGGCAGATACGCAGTATTTT. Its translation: CASSPGQGAADTQYF.

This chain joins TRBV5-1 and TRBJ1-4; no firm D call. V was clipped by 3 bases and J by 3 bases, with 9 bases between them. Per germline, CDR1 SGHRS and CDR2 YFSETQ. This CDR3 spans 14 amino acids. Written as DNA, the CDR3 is TGCGCCAGCAGCTCGGGAGCAGCTAATGAAAAACTGTTTTTT. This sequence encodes CASSSGAANEKLFF.

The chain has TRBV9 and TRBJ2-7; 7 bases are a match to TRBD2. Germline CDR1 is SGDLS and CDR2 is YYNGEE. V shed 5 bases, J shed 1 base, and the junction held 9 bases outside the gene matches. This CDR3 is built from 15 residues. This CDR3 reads CASSAGEGRSYEQYF. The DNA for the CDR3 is TGTGCCAGCAGTGCGGGGGAGGGACGGTCCTACGAGCAGTACTTC.

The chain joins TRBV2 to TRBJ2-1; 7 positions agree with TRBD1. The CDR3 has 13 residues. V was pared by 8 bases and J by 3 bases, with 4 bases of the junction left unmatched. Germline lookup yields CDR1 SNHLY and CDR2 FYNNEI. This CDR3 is CASHGDSYNEQFF. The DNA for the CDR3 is TGTGCCAGCCACGGGGACAGCTACAATGAGCAGTTCTTC.

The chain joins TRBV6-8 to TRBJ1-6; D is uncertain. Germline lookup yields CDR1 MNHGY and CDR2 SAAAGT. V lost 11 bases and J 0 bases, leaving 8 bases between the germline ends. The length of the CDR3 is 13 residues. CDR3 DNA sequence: TGTGCCGAGAGGAGCTCCTATAATTCACCCCTCCACTTT. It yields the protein CAERSSYNSPLHF.